This T cell receptor (beta chain) was documented in a study of cytotoxic CD8 clonotypes in ibrutinib-treated CLL. Across the study: After a median roughly 12 months on treatment (6 to 36), response samples were drawn. Overall study findings and caveats: Public clonotypes, an uncommon group, contracted or remained stable on treatment.

CDR3 size: 15 residues. Germline V gene data show CDR1 as ENHRY and CDR2 as SYGVKD. V dropped 7 bases and J dropped 6; count of bases not matched to a gene: 6. As concerns this clone: Its antigen is as yet unknown.

Assay used: immunoSEQ multiplex PCR; TCRdb lists only in-frame clones, some missing. The sample yields roughly 300,000 clones, roughly four fifths seen once. V usage is TRBV10-3 and J usage is TRBJ2-1; 13 bases agree with TRBD2. Sequenced here: PBMCs, sampled at disease progression, from a patient treated with ibrutinib. The sequence was collected from a human donor with chronic lymphocytic leukemia. The CDR3 coding sequence is TGTGCCATCAAGGACGGGACTAGCGGGGTCAATGAGCAGTTCTTC. Translated: CAIKDGTSGVNEQFF.